Sequencing of this TCR beta chain was carried out in a study of cytomegalovirus exposure and HLA in healthy donors. Study at large: An early data release held some 85 million unique TCRs from HLA-typed donors.

Study-wide results and limits: It was reported in a later analysis that an Asian-associated ancestry cluster showed fewer N-insertions than the 666-donor mean. A link between a missense DCLRE1C variant and TCR beta V- and J-gene trimming emerged from a later analysis. Later examination showed HLA-associated TCR beta chains had greater clonal expansion than equally common others.

This CDR3 contains 12 residues. From germline, CDR1 is MNHNS and CDR2 SASEGT. V gave up 3 bases and J gave up 1 base, with 2 bases separating them. This clone was seen only a few times. Its antigen is unidentified. Primers for the PCR totalled 60 Vbeta and 13 Jbeta. Generated by immunoSEQ multiplex PCR, the TCRdb table keeps only in-frame clones and is missing some. Of roughly 200,000 clones in the sample, over 70% were seen once. This chain links TRBV6-1 with TRBJ2-3; no clear D gene. The TCR comes from a male donor in good health and CMV-seronegative. The source material was PBMCs. The DNA for the CDR3 is TGTGCCAGCAGTGACGGCACAGATACGCAGTATTTT. Translated: CASSDGTDTQYF.